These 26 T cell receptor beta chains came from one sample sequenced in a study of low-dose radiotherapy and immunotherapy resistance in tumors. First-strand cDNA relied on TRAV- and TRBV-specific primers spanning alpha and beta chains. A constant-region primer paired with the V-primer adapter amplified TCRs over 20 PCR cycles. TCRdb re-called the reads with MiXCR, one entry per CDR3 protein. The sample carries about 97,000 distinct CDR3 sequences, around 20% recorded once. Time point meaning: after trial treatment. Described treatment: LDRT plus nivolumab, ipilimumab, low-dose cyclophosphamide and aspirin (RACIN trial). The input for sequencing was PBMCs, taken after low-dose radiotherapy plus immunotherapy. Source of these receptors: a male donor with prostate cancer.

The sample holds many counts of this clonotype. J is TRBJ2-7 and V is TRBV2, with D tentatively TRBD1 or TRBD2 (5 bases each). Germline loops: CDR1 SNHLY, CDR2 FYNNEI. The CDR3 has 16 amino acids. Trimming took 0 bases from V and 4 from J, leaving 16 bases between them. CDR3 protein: CASSEARDGTSYEQYF. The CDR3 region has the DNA TGTGCCAGCAGTGAAGCAAGGGACGGCACGTCTTACGAGCAGTACTTC.

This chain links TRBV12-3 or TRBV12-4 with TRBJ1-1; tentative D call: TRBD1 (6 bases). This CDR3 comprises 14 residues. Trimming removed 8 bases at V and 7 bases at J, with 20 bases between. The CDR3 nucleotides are TGTGCCAGCGCCCCAGGGGTGGAACAGGGTGAAGCTTTCTTT. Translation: CASAPGVEQGEAFF.

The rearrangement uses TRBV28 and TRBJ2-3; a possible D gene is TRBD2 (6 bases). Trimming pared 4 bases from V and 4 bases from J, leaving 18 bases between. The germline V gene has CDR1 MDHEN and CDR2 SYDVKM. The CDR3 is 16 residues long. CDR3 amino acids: CASSSRDSGMADTQYF. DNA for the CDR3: TGTGCCAGCAGTTCTCGGGACTCAGGAATGGCAGATACGCAGTATTTT. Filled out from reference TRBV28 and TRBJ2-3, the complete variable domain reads DVKVTQSSRYLVKRTGEKVFLECVQDMDHENMFWYRQDPGLGLRLIYFSYDVKMKEKGDIPEGYSVSREKKERFSLILESASTNQTSMYLCASSSRDSGMADTQYFGPGTRLTVL.

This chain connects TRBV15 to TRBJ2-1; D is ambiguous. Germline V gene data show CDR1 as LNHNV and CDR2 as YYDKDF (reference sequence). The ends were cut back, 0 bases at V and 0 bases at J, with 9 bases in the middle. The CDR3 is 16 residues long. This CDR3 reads CATSRDKQSSYNEQFF. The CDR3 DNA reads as TGTGCCACCAGCAGAGATAAACAAAGCTCCTACAATGAGCAGTTCTTC.

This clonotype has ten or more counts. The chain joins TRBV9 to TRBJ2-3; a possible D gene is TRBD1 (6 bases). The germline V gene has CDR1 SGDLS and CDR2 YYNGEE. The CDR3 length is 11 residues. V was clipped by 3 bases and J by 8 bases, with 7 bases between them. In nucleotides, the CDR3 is TGTGCCAGCAGCGCAGGGGTTACGCAGTATTTT. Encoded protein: CASSAGVTQYF. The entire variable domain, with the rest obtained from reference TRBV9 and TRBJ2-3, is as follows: DSGVTQTPKHLITATGQRVTLRCSPRSGDLSVYWYQQSLDQGLQFLIQYYNGEERAKGNILERFSAQQFPDLHSELNLSSLELGDSALYFCASSAGVTQYFGPGTRLTVL.

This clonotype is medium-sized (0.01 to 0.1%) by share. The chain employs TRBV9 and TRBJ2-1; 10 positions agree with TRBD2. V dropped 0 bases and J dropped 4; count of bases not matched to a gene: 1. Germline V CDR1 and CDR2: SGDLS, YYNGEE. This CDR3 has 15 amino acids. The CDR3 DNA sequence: TGTGCCAGCAGCGTAGTTAGCGGGGGGTACAATGAGCAGTTCTTC. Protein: CASSVVSGGYNEQFF.

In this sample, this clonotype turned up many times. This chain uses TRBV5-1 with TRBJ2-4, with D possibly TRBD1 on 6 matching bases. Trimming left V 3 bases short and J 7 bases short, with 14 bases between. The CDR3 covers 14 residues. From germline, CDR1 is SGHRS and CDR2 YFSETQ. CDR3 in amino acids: CASSYRQAGNIQYF. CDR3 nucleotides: TGCGCCAGCAGCTACCGACAGGCGGGTAACATTCAGTACTTC.

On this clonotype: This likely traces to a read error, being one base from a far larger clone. The chain's CDR3 is CAISRAGELFF. The CDR3 bases are TGTGCCATCAGTCGTGCCGGGGAGCTGTTTTTT. This chain uses TRBV10-3 with TRBJ2-2, with D unclear. CDR1 and CDR2 from the germline V gene are ENHRY and SYGVKD. This CDR3 region has 11 residues. Trimming shortened V by 5 bases and J by 6 bases, and 4 bases separated the two germline ends.

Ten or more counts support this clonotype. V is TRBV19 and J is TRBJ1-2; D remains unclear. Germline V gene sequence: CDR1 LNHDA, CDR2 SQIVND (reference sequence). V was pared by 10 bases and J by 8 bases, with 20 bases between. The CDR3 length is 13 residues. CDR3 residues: CATEARRNLGYTF. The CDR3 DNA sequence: TGTGCCACCGAAGCAAGACGAAATCTAGGCTACACCTTC.

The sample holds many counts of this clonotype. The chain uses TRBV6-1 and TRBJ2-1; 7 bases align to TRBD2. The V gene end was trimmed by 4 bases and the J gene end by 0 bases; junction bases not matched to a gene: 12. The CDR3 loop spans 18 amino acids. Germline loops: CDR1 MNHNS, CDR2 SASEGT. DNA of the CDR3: TGTGCCAGCAGTGGCCCCGCGGGGCGGGGGAGCTCCTACAATGAGCAGTTCTTC. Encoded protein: CASSGPAGRGSSYNEQFF.

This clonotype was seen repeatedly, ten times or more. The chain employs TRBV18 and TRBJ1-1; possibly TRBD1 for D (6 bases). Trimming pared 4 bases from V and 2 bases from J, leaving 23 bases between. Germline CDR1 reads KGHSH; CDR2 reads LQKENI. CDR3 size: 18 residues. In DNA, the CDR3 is TGTGCCAGCTCACTTCACAACCCACCCGGACAGAAAAACACTGAAGCTTTCTTT. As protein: CASSLHNPPGQKNTEAFF.

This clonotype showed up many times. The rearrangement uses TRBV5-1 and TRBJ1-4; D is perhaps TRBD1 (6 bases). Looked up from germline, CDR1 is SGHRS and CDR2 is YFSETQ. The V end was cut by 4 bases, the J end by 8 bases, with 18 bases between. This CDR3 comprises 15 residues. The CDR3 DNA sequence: TGCGCCAGCAGCCCCGAGGGGGGGTTGGTCGAAAAACTGTTTTTT. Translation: CASSPEGGLVEKLFF.

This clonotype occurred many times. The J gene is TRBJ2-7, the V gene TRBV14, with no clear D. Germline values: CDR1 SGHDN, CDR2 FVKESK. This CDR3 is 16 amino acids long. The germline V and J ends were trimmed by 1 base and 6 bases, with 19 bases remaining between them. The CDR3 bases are TGTGCCAGCAGCCAAGGCCATCAATGGCAAGTCATCGAGCAGTACTTC. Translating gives CASSQGHQWQVIEQYF.

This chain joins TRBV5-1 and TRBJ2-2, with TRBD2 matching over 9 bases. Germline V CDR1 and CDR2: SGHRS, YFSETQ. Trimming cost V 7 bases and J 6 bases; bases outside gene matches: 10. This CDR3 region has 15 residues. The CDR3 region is CASEDSGSNAGELFF. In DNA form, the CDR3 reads TGCGCCAGCGAGGATAGCGGGAGTAACGCCGGGGAGCTGTTTTTT.

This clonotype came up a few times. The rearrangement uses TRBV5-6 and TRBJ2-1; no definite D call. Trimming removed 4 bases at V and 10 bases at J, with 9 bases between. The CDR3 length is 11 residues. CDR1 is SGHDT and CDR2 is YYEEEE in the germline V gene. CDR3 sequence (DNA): TGTGCCAGCAGCAGAACCGAGGAGCAGTTCTTC. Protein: CASSRTEEQFF.

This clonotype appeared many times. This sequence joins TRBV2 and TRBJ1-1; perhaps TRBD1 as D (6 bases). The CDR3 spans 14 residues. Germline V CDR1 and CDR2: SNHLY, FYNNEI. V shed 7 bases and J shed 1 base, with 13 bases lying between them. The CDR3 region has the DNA TGTGCCAGCATCGGTCCGGGACAGAACACTGAAGCTTTCTTT. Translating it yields CASIGPGQNTEAFF.

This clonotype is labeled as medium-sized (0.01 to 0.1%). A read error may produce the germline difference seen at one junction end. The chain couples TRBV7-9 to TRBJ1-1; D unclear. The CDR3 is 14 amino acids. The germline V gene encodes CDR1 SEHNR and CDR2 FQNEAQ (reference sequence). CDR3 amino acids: CASSPGSMNTEAFF. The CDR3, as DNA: TGCGCCAGCAGTCCGGGAAGCATGAACACTGAAGCTTTCTTT.

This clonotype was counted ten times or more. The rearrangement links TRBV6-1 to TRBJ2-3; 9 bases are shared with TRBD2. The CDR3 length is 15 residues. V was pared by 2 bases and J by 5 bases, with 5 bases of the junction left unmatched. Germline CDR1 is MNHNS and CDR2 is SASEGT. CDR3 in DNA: TGTGCCAGCAGTGAACAGCGGGGGGTGATAGATACGCAGTATTTT. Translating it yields CASSEQRGVIDTQYF.

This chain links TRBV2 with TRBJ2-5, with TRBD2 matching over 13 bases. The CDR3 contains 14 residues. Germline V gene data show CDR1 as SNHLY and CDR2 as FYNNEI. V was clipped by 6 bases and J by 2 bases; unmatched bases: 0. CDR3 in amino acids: CASRTSGGQETQYF. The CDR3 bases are TGTGCCAGCAGGACTAGCGGGGGGCAAGAGACCCAGTACTTC.

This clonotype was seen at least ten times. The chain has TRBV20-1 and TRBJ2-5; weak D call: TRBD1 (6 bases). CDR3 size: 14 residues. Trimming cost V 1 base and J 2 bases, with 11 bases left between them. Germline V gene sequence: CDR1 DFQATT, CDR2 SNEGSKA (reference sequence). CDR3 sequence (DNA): TGCAGTGCTAGAGTCAGTGGACAGCAAGAGACCCAGTACTTC. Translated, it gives CSARVSGQQETQYF.

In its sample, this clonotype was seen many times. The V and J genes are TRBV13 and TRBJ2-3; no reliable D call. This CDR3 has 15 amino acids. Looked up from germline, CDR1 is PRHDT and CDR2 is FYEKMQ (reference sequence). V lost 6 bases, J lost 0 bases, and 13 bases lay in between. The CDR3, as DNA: TGTGCCAGCAGAATAGGTGCTTCTAGCACAGATACGCAGTATTTT. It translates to CASRIGASSTDTQYF.

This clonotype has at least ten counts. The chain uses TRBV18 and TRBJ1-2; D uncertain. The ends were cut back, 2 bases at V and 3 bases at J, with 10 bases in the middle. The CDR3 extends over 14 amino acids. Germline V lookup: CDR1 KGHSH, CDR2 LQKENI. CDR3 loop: CASSPFSEDYGYTF. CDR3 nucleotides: TGTGCCAGCTCACCATTTTCCGAGGACTATGGCTACACCTTC.

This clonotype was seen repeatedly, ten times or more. The CDR3 sequence: CASSLGTGYSNQPQHF. CDR3 DNA sequence: TGTGCCAGCAGCTTGGGGACAGGCTATAGCAATCAGCCCCAGCATTTT. The rearrangement uses TRBV5-6 and TRBJ1-5, with 7 bases that match TRBD1. This CDR3 is 16 amino acids long. CDR1 and CDR2 (germline): SGHDT, YYEEEE. V was clipped by 0 bases and J by 0 bases; unmatched bases: 3.

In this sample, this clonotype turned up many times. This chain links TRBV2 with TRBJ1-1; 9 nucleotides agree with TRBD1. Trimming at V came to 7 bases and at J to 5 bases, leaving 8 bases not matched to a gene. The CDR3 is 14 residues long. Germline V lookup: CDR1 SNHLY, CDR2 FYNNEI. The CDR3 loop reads CASTREQGATEAFF. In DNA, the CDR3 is TGTGCCAGCACCAGGGAACAGGGGGCGACTGAAGCTTTCTTT.

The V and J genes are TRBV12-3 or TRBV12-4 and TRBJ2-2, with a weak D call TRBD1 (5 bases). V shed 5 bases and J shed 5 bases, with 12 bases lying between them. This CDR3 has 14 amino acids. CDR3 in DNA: TGTGCCAGCAGTCCAGGGTTTAGTACCGGGGAGCTGTTTTTT. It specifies CASSPGFSTGELFF.

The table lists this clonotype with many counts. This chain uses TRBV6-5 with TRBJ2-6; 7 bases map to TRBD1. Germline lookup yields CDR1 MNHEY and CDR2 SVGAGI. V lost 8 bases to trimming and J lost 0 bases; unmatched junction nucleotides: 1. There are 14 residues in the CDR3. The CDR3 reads CASSGGSGANVLTF. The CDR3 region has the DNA TGTGCCAGCTCAGGGGGCTCTGGGGCCAACGTCCTGACTTTC.